The 4 T cell receptor beta chains presented below share a single source sample, sequenced in a study of T cell changes during pregnancy in multiple sclerosis. Here immunoSEQ multiplex PCR was the method, and the copy in TCRdb shows in-frame clones only, minus some. Among around 59,000 clones listed, roughly nine tenths were seen once. The sequenced sample was CD4+ T cells from peripheral blood mononuclear cells, obtained in the first trimester of pregnancy. The receptors here all came from a female donor with multiple sclerosis, enrolled in a pregnancy study.

The chain carries TRBV2 and TRBJ2-6, with TRBD1 matching over 10 bases. CDR3 length: 17 residues. CDR1 is SNHLY and CDR2 is FYNNEI in the germline V gene. Losses at the gene ends were 6 bases for V and 3 bases for J; bases not matched to a gene: 8. The CDR3 coding sequence is TGTGCCAGCAGCCCCGGACAGGGGGTGGGTGGGGCCAACGTCCTGACTTTC. This encodes CASSPGQGVGGANVLTF.

The rearrangement uses TRBV4-2 and TRBJ1-3; D ambiguous. CDR1 and CDR2 (germline): LGHNA, YNFKEQ. The V end lost 4 bases, the J end lost 0 bases, and 7 bases lay between the germline ends. The CDR3 contains 14 residues. The CDR3 is CASSPPYSGNTIYF. The CDR3 bases are TGTGCCAGCAGCCCCCCGTACTCTGGAAACACCATATATTTT.

The rearrangement joins TRBV15 to TRBJ2-7; TRBD1 matches at 11 bases. Germline V gene sequence: CDR1 LNHNV, CDR2 YYDKDF (reference sequence). V dropped 2 bases and J dropped 2; count of bases not matched to a gene: 2. CDR3 length equals 15 residues. The CDR3 bases are TGTGCCACCAGCAGATGGACAGGGGGCACCTACGAGCAGTACTTC. It translates to CATSRWTGGTYEQYF.

The chain combines TRBV9 with TRBJ1-1; D perhaps matches TRBD1 (5 bases). This CDR3 spans 15 amino acids. V lost 2 bases and J lost 0, with 11 bases in between. Germline lookup yields CDR1 SGDLS and CDR2 YYNGEE. As DNA, the CDR3 is TGTGCCAGCAGCGTTGGGGCAGCTCTGAACACTGAAGCTTTCTTT. It yields the protein CASSVGAALNTEAFF. The entire variable domain, with the rest obtained from reference TRBV9 and TRBJ1-1, is as follows: DSGVTQTPKHLITATGQRVTLRCSPRSGDLSVYWYQQSLDQGLQFLIQYYNGEERAKGNILERFSAQQFPDLHSELNLSSLELGDSALYFCASSVGAALNTEAFFGQGTRLTVV.